This TCR beta chain was sequenced during a study of T-cell reconstitution after alpha-beta-depleted transplantation in children. This clonotype was counted at least ten times. The TCRbeta library was prepared with unique molecular identifiers. MiXCR, run by TCRdb on the PCR reads, gives a single entry per CDR3 protein. The sample lists about 110,000 distinct CDR3 sequences; 10% were seen once. This CDR3 spans 16 amino acids. Germline assignment: CDR1 SGHTA and CDR2 FQGNSA. The junction had 11 bases not matched to a gene; V was cut back by 5 bases and J by 5 bases. This material consisted of PBMCs from the stem cell graft donor, taken from the stem cell graft. The rearrangement uses TRBV7-2 and TRBJ2-5, with 10 bases fitting TRBD1. The sequence derives from a human donor who donated a stem cell graft to a child with acute lymphoblastic leukemia. CDR3 residues: CASSVAGTGVRETQYF. The CDR3 region has the DNA TGTGCCAGCAGCGTCGCCGGGACAGGGGTCCGGGAGACCCAGTACTTC.